These 26 T cell receptor beta chains were sequenced from one sample in a study of regulatory T cells in long-lasting Graves disease. This sample's time point: newly diagnosed GD, antithyroid drugs for less than 3 months. Preparation of the TCR library used RNA extracted from PBMCs. Libraries of TCR beta came from iRepertoire HTBI primers plus Arm-PCR of CDR3 regions. Via MiXCR, TCRdb re-called the multiplex PCR reads, giving one row per CDR3 protein. The sample contains approximately 400,000 distinct CDR3 sequences, around 14% of which appear only once. This same sample was also taken into another study, of T cells in Graves' hyperthyroidism and ophthalmopathy.

This specimen consisted of peripheral blood mononuclear cells (PBMCs), obtained at new diagnosis, from a patient treated with antithyroid drugs. The receptor source for this set is a woman aged 25 to 39 with Graves disease.

In its sample, this clonotype was seen many times. The V and J genes are TRBV12-3 or TRBV12-4 and TRBJ2-4; maybe TRBD2 (6 bases). The CDR3 totals 17 residues. Trimming took off 6 bases at V and 5 bases at J, with 23 bases between the two ends. DNA of the CDR3: TGTGCCAGCAGGGCCTCGTCGGGGAGGTTGGGGGAAAACATTCAGTACTTC. Translation: CASRASSGRLGENIQYF.

This clonotype was detected many times. The chain is built from TRBV11-3 and TRBJ2-3; the D call may be TRBD1 or TRBD2 (5 bases each). Germline assignment: CDR1 SGHNT and CDR2 YENEEA. V lost 5 bases and J 3 bases, leaving 12 bases between the germline ends. The CDR3 spans 14 residues. The CDR3 nucleotides read TGTGCCAGCAGCCTTTTTGGGGGTACAGATACGCAGTATTTT. This codes for CASSLFGGTDTQYF.

This clonotype has ten or more counts. J is TRBJ2-7 and V is TRBV24-1; 10 nucleotides agree with TRBD2. The germline gives CDR1 KGHDR, CDR2 SFDVKD. With 9 bases clipped from V and 5 bases from J, the junction kept 6 bases outside the gene matches. The CDR3 has 13 residues. In DNA, the CDR3 is TGTGCCACCCAGCTAGCGGGAGAGCACGAGCAGTACTTC. Its protein is CATQLAGEHEQYF.

J is TRBJ2-6 and V is TRBV3-1; 11 bases align to TRBD2. CDR1 and CDR2 (germline): LGHDT, YNNKEL (reference sequence). V lost 3 bases and J lost 2; bases outside the gene matches: 0. The CDR3 sequence is 16 residues long. The CDR3 spells CASSHSGRAGANVLTF. The CDR3 nucleotides read TGTGCCAGCAGCCATAGCGGGAGGGCTGGGGCCAACGTCCTGACTTTC.

This clonotype has at least ten counts. V and J are TRBV20-1 and TRBJ1-1; D call uncertain. V lost 7 bases to trimming and J lost 6 bases, with 15 bases between them. Germline V CDR1 and CDR2: DFQATT, SNEGSKA (reference sequence). The CDR3 consists of 12 residues. CDR3: CSGTKLQPEAFF. The CDR3, as DNA: TGCAGTGGGACCAAACTCCAACCTGAAGCTTTCTTT.

This clonotype was counted at least ten times. The chain couples TRBV13 to TRBJ1-5; tentatively, D is TRBD1 (5 bases). CDR1 and CDR2 (germline): PRHDT, FYEKMQ (reference sequence). This CDR3 has 13 amino acids. V was trimmed by 6 bases and J by 4 bases, leaving 10 bases between them. This chain's CDR3 is CASSERGNQPQHF. The CDR3 DNA sequence: TGTGCCAGCAGTGAACGGGGGAATCAGCCCCAGCATTTT.

This clonotype has just a few counts. CDR3 sequence: CTTSPAGRIYEQYF. CDR3 sequence (DNA): TGCACCACCTCACCAGCGGGGCGAATCTACGAGCAGTACTTC. This chain uses TRBV5-1 with TRBJ2-7; 7 bases match TRBD2. CDR3 size: 14 residues. The germline gives CDR1 SGHRS, CDR2 YFSETQ.

The chain employs TRBV11-2 and TRBJ2-2; tentatively, D is TRBD1 (5 bases). V shed 6 bases and J shed 3 bases, with 11 bases lying between them. The CDR3 consists of 14 residues. Germline values: CDR1 SGHAT, CDR2 FQNNGV. The CDR3 reads CASRNQGDTGELFF. As DNA, the CDR3 is TGTGCCAGCAGAAATCAAGGGGACACCGGGGAGCTGTTTTTT.

With regard to this clonotype: This may stem from a read error, because a much larger clone lies one nucleotide away. The V and J genes are TRBV30 and TRBJ2-5; D uncertain. CDR1 is GTSNPN, CDR2 SVGIG, per germline (reference sequence). The V and J ends lost 2 bases and 3 bases respectively, with 13 bases between them. The CDR3 contains 14 residues. Here the CDR3 reads CAWSPSSPKETQYF. CDR3 nucleotides: TGTGCCTGGAGTCCCAGTTCCCCCAAAGAGACCCAGTACTTC.

This clonotype was observed many times. The chain has TRBV10-3 and TRBJ2-7; no clear D gene. CDR1 ENHRY and CDR2 SYGVKD come from the germline V gene. Trimming pared 0 bases from V and 1 base from J, leaving 13 bases between. CDR3 size: 16 residues. The DNA for the CDR3 is TGTGCCATCAGTGAGTCGATGGTCGGGCCATCCTACGAGCAGTACTTC. Its translation: CAISESMVGPSYEQYF.

This chain connects TRBV4-3 to TRBJ2-3, with D tentatively TRBD1 or TRBD2 (5 bases each). Germline CDR1 LGHNA, CDR2 YSLEER. Trimming stripped 3 bases from V and 5 bases from J, with 9 bases between. The CDR3 covers 13 residues. In DNA, the CDR3 is TGCGCCAGCAGCCAGGGACCCGGAGATACGCAGTATTTT. Translation gives CASSQGPGDTQYF.

This clonotype was counted many times. The chain has TRBV11-2 and TRBJ2-1; no firm D call. From germline, CDR1 is SGHAT and CDR2 FQNNGV. The length of the CDR3 is 17 residues. Trimming left V 5 bases short and J 3 bases short, with 20 bases between. The CDR3 DNA sequence: TGTGCCAGCAGCCCCACTGGCGCATGGCCCTTCTACAATGAGCAGTTCTTC. As protein: CASSPTGAWPFYNEQFF.

The chain combines TRBV19 with TRBJ2-7, with D perhaps TRBD2 (5 bases). The CDR3 contains 15 residues. Germline CDR1 and CDR2: LNHDA and SQIVND (reference sequence). The germline V and J ends were trimmed by 7 bases and 7 bases, with 23 bases remaining between them. The CDR3 region has the DNA TGTGCCAGTACTCGAGACCACCCGGGGTTGGGGGAGCAGTACTTC. This gives the protein CASTRDHPGLGEQYF.

This clonotype was observed at least ten times. A read error is likely, as this CDR3 ends without the conserved phenylalanine or tryptophan. The chain is built from TRBV12-5 and TRBJ2-1, with 7 bases matching TRBD2. The germline CDR1 and CDR2 sequences are LGHNT and FRNRAP. J lost 2 bases, V lost 0 bases, and 7 bases had no gene match. This CDR3 is built from 17 residues. CDR3 DNA sequence: TGTGCTAGTGGTTTGGTTCTTGGTAGCGGGCCCTACAATGAGCAGTTCTCC. This encodes CASGLVLGSGPYNEQFS.

This clonotype was picked up a small number of times. Because the CDR3 is missing its conserved closing phenylalanine or tryptophan, this is likely a read error. The rearrangement links TRBV30 to TRBJ1-1, with no clear D. The CDR3 length is 13 residues. V lost 4 bases and J lost 3, with 12 bases in between. Looked up from germline, CDR1 is GTSNPN and CDR2 is SVGIG (reference sequence). This CDR3 is CAWTFLSDTEAFL. The CDR3 bases are TGTGCCTGGACTTTCTTGTCGGACACTGAAGCTTTCCTT.

This clonotype has at least ten counts. The rearrangement links TRBV6-2 or TRBV6-3 to TRBJ2-5; no clear D. The V gene lost 3 bases and the J gene lost 0 bases, with 17 bases spanning the gap. CDR1 is MNHEY and CDR2 is SVGEGT in the germline V gene. The length of the CDR3 is 17 residues. The chain's CDR3 is CASSYSAPTDYQETQYF. Here the CDR3 DNA reads TGTGCCAGCAGTTATTCGGCCCCGACTGATTACCAAGAGACCCAGTACTTC.

Concerning this clonotype: Since a much larger clone is just one base distant, this may be a read error. The chain carries TRBV4-2 and TRBJ1-3; no reliable D call. Germline V gene lookup returns CDR1 LGHNA and CDR2 YNFKEQ. CDR3 length equals 14 residues. CDR3: CASGQVRRENTIYF. CDR3 DNA sequence: TGTGCCAGCGGCCAAGTCCGACGGGAAAACACCATATATTTT.

This clonotype was seen repeatedly, ten times or more. The chain links TRBV28 to TRBJ1-1; 12 bases align to TRBD1. The CDR3 is 15 residues long. The germline CDR1 and CDR2 sequences are MDHEN and SYDVKM. Unmatched junction bases numbered 9, after V lost 2 bases and J lost 11 bases. CDR3 bases: TGTGCCAGCAGTTTAGAGGGCTGGGGACAGGGGGCCGCTTTCTTT. It yields the protein CASSLEGWGQGAAFF.

This clonotype was detected ten times or more. This chain connects TRBV3-1 to TRBJ2-3; D assignment may be TRBD1 or TRBD2 (5 bases each). Per germline, CDR1 LGHDT and CDR2 YNNKEL (reference sequence). The length of the CDR3 is 13 residues. V was cut by 6 bases and J by 4 bases, with 11 bases left in between. The CDR3 sequence is CASRAGSADTQYF. The CDR3 nucleotides are TGTGCCAGCAGGGCAGGGAGTGCAGATACGCAGTATTTT.

At least ten counts were recorded for this clonotype. The genes are TRBV11-2 and TRBJ2-2; 13 nucleotides align to TRBD2. The CDR3 spans 18 residues. J gave up 5 bases and V 3 bases, and 9 bases lay outside the gene matches. Germline V lookup: CDR1 SGHAT, CDR2 FQNNGV. The CDR3 region is CASSLTKGLAGHTGELFF. The CDR3 coding sequence is TGTGCCAGCAGCTTGACGAAGGGACTAGCGGGACATACCGGGGAGCTGTTTTTT.

The V call is TRBV24-1, the J call TRBJ2-2; D is undetermined. Germline values: CDR1 KGHDR, CDR2 SFDVKD. Trimming removed 1 base from V and 1 base from J, with 9 bases in between. The CDR3 consists of 16 residues. The CDR3 sequence: CATSDLGRMNTGELFF. The CDR3 DNA reads TGTGCCACCAGTGATTTAGGACGGATGAACACCGGGGAGCTGTTTTTT.

At least ten counts were recorded for this clonotype. V is TRBV27 and J is TRBJ1-2; possibly TRBD1 for D (5 bases). CDR3 length equals 15 residues. Trimming cost V 0 bases and J 3 bases, with 11 bases left between them. Germline CDR1 and CDR2: MNHEY and SMNVEV (reference sequence). CDR3 sequence reads: CASSLSGPGHYGYTF. CDR3 nucleotides: TGTGCCAGCAGTTTATCGGGCCCGGGACACTATGGCTACACCTTC.

This clonotype was seen at least ten times. The J gene is TRBJ2-3, the V gene TRBV20-1, with TRBD2 matching 11 bases. This CDR3 region has 14 residues. Looked up from germline, CDR1 is DFQATT and CDR2 is SNEGSKA (reference sequence). The trim removed 6 bases at V and 1 base at J, leaving 3 bases unmatched. CDR3 in amino acids: CSARTSGRTDTQYF. CDR3 DNA sequence: TGCAGTGCGCGGACTAGCGGGCGCACAGATACGCAGTATTTT.

This clonotype was observed many times. The CDR3 bases are TGTGCCAGCAGTTCCACAGAGGAAGAGACCCAGTACTTC. Its protein is CASSSTEEETQYF. This chain uses TRBV12-3 or TRBV12-4 with TRBJ2-5; no clear D gene. V shed 4 bases and J shed 3 bases, with 9 bases lying between them. CDR3 size: 13 residues.

This clonotype was counted at least ten times. The chain is built from TRBV11-2 and TRBJ2-4, with D possibly matching TRBD1 (6 bases). CDR1 is SGHAT and CDR2 is FQNNGV in the germline V gene. This CDR3 region has 16 residues. V was clipped by 5 bases and J by 4 bases, with 18 bases between them. Written as DNA, the CDR3 is TGTGCCAGCAGCCGAGGTCCCCGGACAGCGAAAAACATTCAGTACTTC. This sequence encodes CASSRGPRTAKNIQYF.

This clonotype was observed many times. The chain has TRBV13 and TRBJ2-7; D possibly uses TRBD1 or TRBD2 (5 bases each). Between the trimmed V and J ends, which lost 5 bases and 2 bases, there was a span of 16 bases. Germline V lookup: CDR1 PRHDT, CDR2 FYEKMQ (reference sequence). This CDR3 comprises 15 residues. DNA of the CDR3: TGTGCCAGCAGCCTATCGGGGCACCAGACCTACGAGCAGTACTTC. This gives the protein CASSLSGHQTYEQYF.